Below are 21 T cell receptor beta chains sequenced from a single sample in a study of T cells in Graves' hyperthyroidism and ophthalmopathy. Regions amplified from RNA transcripts were the TCR beta CDR3 regions. The HTBI primer set drove a first-round RT-PCR of the TCR CDR3. TCRdb reprocessed the multiplex PCR reads with MiXCR, giving one entry per CDR3 protein. The sample carries some 350,000 distinct CDR3 sequences, roughly 15% recorded once. Sequencing was done on a sample of blood. The source of these receptors is a woman aged 60 to 75 with Graves' ophthalmopathy.

In its sample, this clonotype was seen many times. The CDR3 nucleotides are TGTGCCAGCAGCTTCAGGGGGCAGACCTACGAGCAGTACTTC. Encoded protein: CASSFRGQTYEQYF. V usage is TRBV28 and J usage is TRBJ2-7, with 8 bases identical to TRBD1. J was trimmed by 2 bases and V by 6 bases; bases with no gene match: 6. The CDR3 spans 14 residues. In germline, CDR1 is MDHEN, CDR2 SYDVKM.

This clonotype was recorded at least ten times. V gene TRBV12-5 combines with J gene TRBJ2-4; TRBD1 might be the D (8 bases). The germline CDR1 and CDR2 sequences are LGHNT and FRNRAP. This CDR3 region has 20 residues. V shed 6 bases and J shed 0 bases, with 27 bases lying between them. The chain's CDR3 is CASGPFRGRGNTVAKNIQYF. CDR3 DNA sequence: TGTGCTAGTGGCCCATTCAGGGGGCGGGGGAATACCGTAGCCAAAAACATTCAGTACTTC.

This clonotype showed up many times. V and J are TRBV7-8 and TRBJ1-2; 7 bases agree with TRBD1. The CDR3 covers 12 residues. Looked up from germline, CDR1 is SGHVS and CDR2 is FQNEAQ. V trimming: 3 bases; J trimming: 6 bases; junction bases outside the gene matches: 1. CDR3 in amino acids: CASSLDRHGYTF. CDR3 sequence (DNA): TGTGCCAGCAGCTTGGACAGGCATGGCTACACCTTC.

This clonotype occurred many times. This chain links TRBV30 with TRBJ2-3; TRBD1 aligns across 8 bases. V lost 3 bases, J lost 2 bases, and 10 bases stayed unmatched. CDR3 length: 16 amino acids. From germline, CDR1 is GTSNPN and CDR2 SVGIG (reference sequence). The CDR3 DNA follows: TGTGCCTGGAGCCCCTCGGACAGGGTTAACACAGATACGCAGTATTTT. Translating it yields CAWSPSDRVNTDTQYF.

This clonotype has a count of ten or more. This chain connects TRBV20-1 to TRBJ2-5; 7 nucleotides agree with TRBD2. The CDR3 length is 16 residues. The V and J ends lost 0 bases and 5 bases, in that order; junction bases with no gene match: 12. The germline V gene has CDR1 DFQATT and CDR2 SNEGSKA (reference sequence). CDR3 in DNA: TGCAGTGCTAGAGATCCTATGGGATTGGGGGGGGAGACCCAGTACTTC. Translating gives CSARDPMGLGGETQYF.

This clonotype has at least ten counts. This chain joins TRBV5-1 and TRBJ2-5, with TRBD2 matching 8 bases. V lost 4 bases, J lost 5 bases, and 10 bases stayed unmatched. Looked up from germline, CDR1 is SGHRS and CDR2 is YFSETQ. The CDR3 totals 15 residues. CDR3 in amino acids: CASSTSGSVYETQYF. CDR3 bases: TGCGCCAGCAGCACCAGCGGGAGCGTCTATGAGACCCAGTACTTC.

Remarks on this clonotype: A read error is possible here, since a much larger clone lies one base away. This rearrangement joins TRBV6-2 or TRBV6-3 to TRBJ2-3, with 9 positions matching TRBD2. CDR1 is MNHEY, CDR2 SVGEGT, per germline. The CDR3 has 15 residues. Trimming at V came to 6 bases and at J to 6 bases, leaving 10 bases not matched to a gene. CDR3 region: CASSLAGERPDTQYF. The CDR3 bases are TGTGCCAGCAGCTTAGCGGGAGAGAGGCCGGATACGCAGTATTTT.

This clonotype was picked up many times. This chain's CDR3 is CASSPLLTRVGHEQYF. In DNA form, the CDR3 reads TGCGCCAGCAGCCCCCTTCTAACGCGGGTTGGCCACGAGCAGTACTTC. V and J are TRBV4-1 and TRBJ2-7, with TRBD2 as a possible D gene (5 bases). Deletions cut 4 bases from V and 5 bases from J, with 21 bases between. In germline, CDR1 is MGHRA, CDR2 YSYEKL. This CDR3 spans 16 amino acids.

This clonotype was observed at least ten times. The chain joins TRBV10-3 to TRBJ1-1; possible D gene TRBD1, 6 bases. The CDR3 is made up of 14 amino acids. V was trimmed by 6 bases and J by 0 bases, leaving 11 bases between them. Germline V CDR1 and CDR2: ENHRY, SYGVKD. CDR3 loop: CAIREGEMNTEAFF. The CDR3 DNA reads as TGTGCCATCAGGGAGGGGGAAATGAACACTGAAGCTTTCTTT.

This clonotype was seen ten or more times. The chain recombines TRBV28 with TRBJ2-7, with D possibly matching TRBD1 (5 bases). Trimming pared 2 bases from V and 1 base from J, leaving 15 bases between. Germline loops: CDR1 MDHEN, CDR2 SYDVKM. This CDR3 region has 16 residues. CDR3 amino acids: CASSLIGGPGSYEQYF. CDR3 sequence (DNA): TGTGCCAGCAGTTTAATCGGCGGTCCAGGGTCCTACGAGCAGTACTTC.

This clonotype was seen many times. The chain has TRBV20-1 and TRBJ2-3, with TRBD2 identical over 12 bases. After removal of 6 bases from V and 0 bases from J, the junction contained 10 bases not matched to a gene. This CDR3 has 17 amino acids. Germline lookup yields CDR1 DFQATT and CDR2 SNEGSKA (reference sequence). The DNA for the CDR3 is TGCAGTGCCTTCGGACTAGCGGGAACAGGAAGCACAGATACGCAGTATTTT. It codes for CSAFGLAGTGSTDTQYF.

This clonotype was found a few times. The rearrangement uses TRBV7-2 and TRBJ2-1; 10 bases are shared with TRBD2. CDR3 length: 13 amino acids. The V and J ends lost 6 bases and 10 bases, in that order; junction bases with no gene match: 6. Germline CDR1 is SGHTA and CDR2 is FQGNSA. CDR3 amino acids: CASRPSGRWEQFF. Here the CDR3 DNA reads TGTGCCAGCAGACCTAGCGGGAGATGGGAGCAGTTCTTC.

In this sample, this clonotype turned up many times. The chain uses TRBV2 and TRBJ2-3, with 10 bases identical to TRBD1. Germline-derived CDR1 and CDR2 are SNHLY and FYNNEI. The CDR3 has 15 amino acids. V dropped 6 bases and J dropped 3; count of bases not matched to a gene: 6. CDR3 sequence reads: CASRQPDRGTDTQYF. Written as DNA, the CDR3 is TGTGCCAGCAGACAACCGGACAGGGGGACAGATACGCAGTATTTT.

The table lists this clonotype with many counts. The chain links TRBV12-3 or TRBV12-4 to TRBJ1-5, with a tentative D call TRBD1 (6 bases). CDR3 length: 15 residues. Trimming cost V 3 bases and J 3 bases, with 12 bases left between them. The CDR3 DNA follows: TGTGCCAGCAGTTTTAGACAGGTCTACAATCAGCCCCAGCATTTT. Translated: CASSFRQVYNQPQHF.

This clonotype was seen ten or more times. The chain joins TRBV12-3 or TRBV12-4 to TRBJ2-7, with 8 bases lining up with TRBD1. V lost 3 bases and J lost 4; bases outside the gene matches: 8. The CDR3 is 15 residues long. The CDR3 is CASSFGTGGFYEQYF. In DNA, the CDR3 is TGTGCCAGCAGTTTTGGTACAGGGGGGTTTTACGAGCAGTACTTC.

This clonotype was counted between two and nine times. One end of the junction varies from germline; a read error may be responsible. The rearrangement uses TRBV7-7 and TRBJ2-5; 13 bases are a match to TRBD2. Per the germline V gene, CDR1 is SSHAT and CDR2 is FNYEAQ (reference sequence). The CDR3 is made up of 15 amino acids. CDR3 protein: CASSLGTSGMETQYF. CDR3 in DNA: TGTGCTAGCAGCTTAGGGACTAGCGGGATGGAGACCCAGTACTTC. The full variable domain, rest sourced from reference TRBV7-7 and TRBJ2-5, is GAGVSQSPRYKVTKRGQDVTLRCDPISSHATLYWYQQALGQGPEFLTYFNYEAQPDKSGLPSDRFSAERPEGSISTLTIQRTEQRDSAMYRCASSLGTSGMETQYFGPGTRLLVL.

The genes are TRBV15 and TRBJ2-7, with 10 nucleotides matching TRBD1. Looked up from germline, CDR1 is LNHNV and CDR2 is YYDKDF (reference sequence). This CDR3 contains 15 residues. After removal of 1 base from V and 4 bases from J, the junction contained 4 bases not matched to a gene. This CDR3 reads CATSRADRGTYEQYF. The CDR3 coding sequence is TGTGCCACCAGCAGAGCGGACAGGGGGACTTACGAGCAGTACTTC.

For this clonotype: One end of the junction varies from germline; a read error may be responsible. The CDR3 spells CASSDRPQGRTRNGQFF. CDR3 bases: TGCGCCAGCAGCGACCGCCCACAGGGACGGACTAGGAATGGGCAGTTCTTC. This chain joins TRBV5-1 and TRBJ2-1, with D perhaps TRBD2 (7 bases). This CDR3 spans 17 amino acids. Looked up from germline, CDR1 is SGHRS and CDR2 is YFSETQ.

The table lists this clonotype with many counts. The rearrangement links TRBV20-1 to TRBJ2-7, with D perhaps matching TRBD2 (6 bases). Trimming took 0 bases from V and 4 from J, leaving 16 bases between them. This CDR3 is 15 amino acids long. Germline assignment: CDR1 DFQATT and CDR2 SNEGSKA (reference sequence). In DNA form, the CDR3 reads TGCAGTGCTAGAGAACAGAGCGGGTCTTCTTACGAGCAGTACTTC. It encodes CSAREQSGSSYEQYF.

This clonotype was recorded many times. The chain joins TRBV19 to TRBJ2-2; D may match TRBD1 or TRBD2 (7 bases each). Trimming removed 5 bases from V and 5 bases from J, with 12 bases in between. CDR1 LNHDA and CDR2 SQIVND come from the germline V gene (reference sequence). The CDR3 covers 14 residues. The CDR3 DNA is TGTGCCAGTAGTTCAGGGGGGGAAACCGGGGAGCTGTTTTTT. It is translated as CASSSGGETGELFF.

V usage is TRBV28 and J usage is TRBJ1-2; TRBD1 aligns across 8 bases. Germline CDR1 and CDR2: MDHEN and SYDVKM. The CDR3 totals 14 residues. The trim removed 5 bases at V and 4 bases at J, leaving 6 bases unmatched. CDR3 in amino acids: CASSLPTGGYGYTF. Here the CDR3 DNA reads TGTGCCAGCAGTCTGCCTACAGGGGGCTATGGCTACACCTTC.